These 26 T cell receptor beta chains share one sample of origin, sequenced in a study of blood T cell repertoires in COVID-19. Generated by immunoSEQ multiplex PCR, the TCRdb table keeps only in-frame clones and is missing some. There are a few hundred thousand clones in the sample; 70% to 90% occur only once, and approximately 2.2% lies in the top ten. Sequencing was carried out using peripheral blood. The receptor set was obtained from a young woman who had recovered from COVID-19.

This chain's CDR3 is CASSLSLMGYQGRAGELFF. CDR3 sequence (DNA): TGTGCCAGCAGCTTATCCTTAATGGGGTATCAGGGGCGAGCCGGGGAGCTGTTTTTT. The chain recombines TRBV11-2 with TRBJ2-2; weak D call: TRBD1 (6 bases). Germline V gene sequence: CDR1 SGHAT, CDR2 FQNNGV. The V end lost 2 bases, the J end lost 6 bases, and 25 bases lay between the germline ends. CDR3 length equals 19 residues.

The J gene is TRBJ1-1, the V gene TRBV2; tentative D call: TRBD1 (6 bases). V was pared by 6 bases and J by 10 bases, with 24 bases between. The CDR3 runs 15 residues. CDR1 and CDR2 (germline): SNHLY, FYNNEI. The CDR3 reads CASRVTELPGQGAFF. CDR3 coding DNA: TGTGCCAGCAGAGTCACTGAGCTACCGGGACAAGGAGCTTTCTTT. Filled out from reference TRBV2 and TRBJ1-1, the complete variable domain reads EPEVTQTPSHQVTQMGQEVILRCVPISNHLYFYWYRQILGQKVEFLVSFYNNEISEKSEIFDDQFSVERPDGSNFTLKIRSTKLEDSAMYFCASRVTELPGQGAFFGQGTRLTVV.

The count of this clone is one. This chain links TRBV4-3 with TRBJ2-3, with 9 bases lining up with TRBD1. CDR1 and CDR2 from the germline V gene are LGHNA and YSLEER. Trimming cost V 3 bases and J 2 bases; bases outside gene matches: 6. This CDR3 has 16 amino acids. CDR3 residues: CASSHFRTGATDTQYF. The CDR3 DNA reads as TGCGCCAGCAGCCACTTCAGGACAGGGGCCACAGATACGCAGTATTTT.

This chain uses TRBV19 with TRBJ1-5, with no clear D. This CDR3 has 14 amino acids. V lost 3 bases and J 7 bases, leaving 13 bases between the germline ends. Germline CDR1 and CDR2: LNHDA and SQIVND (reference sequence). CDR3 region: CASSMEVRYQPQHF. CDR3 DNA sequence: TGTGCCAGTAGTATGGAGGTGAGGTACCAGCCCCAGCATTTT.

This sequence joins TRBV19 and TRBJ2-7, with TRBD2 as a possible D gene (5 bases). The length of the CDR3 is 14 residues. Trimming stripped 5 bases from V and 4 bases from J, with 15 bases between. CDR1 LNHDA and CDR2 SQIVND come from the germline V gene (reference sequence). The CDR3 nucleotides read TGTGCCAGTAGTGAGACTATTGAGGGATACGAGCAGTACTTC. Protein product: CASSETIEGYEQYF.

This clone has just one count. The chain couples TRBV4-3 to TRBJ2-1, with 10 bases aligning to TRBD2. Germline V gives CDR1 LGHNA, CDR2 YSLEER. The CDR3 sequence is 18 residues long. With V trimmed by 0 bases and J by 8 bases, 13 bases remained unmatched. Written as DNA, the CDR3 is TGCGCCAGCAGCCAAGATTCCTCAAACAGCGGGAGGGCCGATGAGCAGTTCTTC. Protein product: CASSQDSSNSGRADEQFF.

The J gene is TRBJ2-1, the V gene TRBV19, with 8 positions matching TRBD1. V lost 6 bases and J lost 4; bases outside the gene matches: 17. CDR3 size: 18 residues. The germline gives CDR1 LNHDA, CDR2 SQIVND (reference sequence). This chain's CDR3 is CASSVGAGGSLWYNEQFF. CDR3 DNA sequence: TGTGCCAGTAGCGTCGGGGCAGGGGGCAGTCTATGGTACAATGAGCAGTTCTTC.

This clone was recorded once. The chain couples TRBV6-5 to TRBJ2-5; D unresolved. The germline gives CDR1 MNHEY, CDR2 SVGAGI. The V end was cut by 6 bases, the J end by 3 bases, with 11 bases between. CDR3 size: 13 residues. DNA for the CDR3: TGTGCCAGCAGAACACCGGGTGAAGAGACCCAGTACTTC. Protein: CASRTPGEETQYF.

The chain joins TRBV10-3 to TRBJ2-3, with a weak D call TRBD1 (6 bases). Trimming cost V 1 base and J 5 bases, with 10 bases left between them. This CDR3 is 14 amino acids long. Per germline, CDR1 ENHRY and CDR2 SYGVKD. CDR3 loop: CAISELAGEDTQYF. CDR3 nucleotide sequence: TGTGCCATCAGTGAGTTGGCAGGGGAAGATACGCAGTATTTT.

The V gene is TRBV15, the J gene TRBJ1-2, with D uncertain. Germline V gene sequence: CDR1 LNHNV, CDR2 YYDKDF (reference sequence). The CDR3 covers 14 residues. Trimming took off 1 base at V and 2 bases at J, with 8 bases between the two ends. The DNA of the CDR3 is TGTGCCACCAGCAGAGTTGGGGAGAACTATGGCTACACCTTC. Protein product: CATSRVGENYGYTF.

DNA for the CDR3: TGTGCCAGCAGCCGGACTAGCGAACACAATGAGCAGTTCTTC. This gives the protein CASSRTSEHNEQFF. The V and J genes are TRBV7-3 and TRBJ2-1; 9 positions agree with TRBD2. The trim removed 5 bases at V and 5 bases at J, leaving 4 bases unmatched. The CDR3 spans 14 residues. Germline V gives CDR1 SGHTA, CDR2 FQGTGA.

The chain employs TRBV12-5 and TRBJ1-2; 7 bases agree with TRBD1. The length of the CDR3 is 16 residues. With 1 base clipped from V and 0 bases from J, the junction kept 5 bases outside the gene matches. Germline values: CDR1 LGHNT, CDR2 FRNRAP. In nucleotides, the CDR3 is TGTGCTAGTGGTTTGGAGAAAGGGACAGCTAACTATGGCTACACCTTC. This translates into CASGLEKGTANYGYTF.

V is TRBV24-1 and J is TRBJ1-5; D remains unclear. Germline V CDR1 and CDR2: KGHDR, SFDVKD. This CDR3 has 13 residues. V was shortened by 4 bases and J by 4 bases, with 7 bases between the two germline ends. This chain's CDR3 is CATSEGRNQPQHF. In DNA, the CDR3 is TGTGCCACCAGTGAGGGCCGGAATCAGCCCCAGCATTTT.

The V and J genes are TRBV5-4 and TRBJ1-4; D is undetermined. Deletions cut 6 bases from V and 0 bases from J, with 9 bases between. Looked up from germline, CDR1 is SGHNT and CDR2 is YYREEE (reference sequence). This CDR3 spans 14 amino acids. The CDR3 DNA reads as TGTGCCAGCAAATTAGCCCCAACTAATGAAAAACTGTTTTTT. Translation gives CASKLAPTNEKLFF.

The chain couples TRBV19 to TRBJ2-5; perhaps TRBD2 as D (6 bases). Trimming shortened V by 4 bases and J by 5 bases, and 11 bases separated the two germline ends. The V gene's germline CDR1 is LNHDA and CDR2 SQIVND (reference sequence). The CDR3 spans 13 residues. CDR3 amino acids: CASSRGLLETQYF. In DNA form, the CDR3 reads TGTGCCAGTAGTAGGGGACTTCTGGAGACCCAGTACTTC.

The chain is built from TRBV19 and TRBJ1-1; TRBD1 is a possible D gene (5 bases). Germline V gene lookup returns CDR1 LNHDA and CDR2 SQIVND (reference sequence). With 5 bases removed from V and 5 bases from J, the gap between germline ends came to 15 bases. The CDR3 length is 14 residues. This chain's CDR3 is CASSLPGGGTEAFF. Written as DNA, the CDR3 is TGTGCCAGTAGTCTCCCGGGGGGGGGAACTGAAGCTTTCTTT.

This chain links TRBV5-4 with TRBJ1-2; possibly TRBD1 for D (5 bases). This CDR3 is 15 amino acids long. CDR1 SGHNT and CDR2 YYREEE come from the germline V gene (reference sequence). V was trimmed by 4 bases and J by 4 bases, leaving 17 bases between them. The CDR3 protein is CASSNWTSGGYGYTF. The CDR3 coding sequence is TGTGCCAGCAGCAACTGGACAAGCGGGGGCTATGGCTACACCTTC.

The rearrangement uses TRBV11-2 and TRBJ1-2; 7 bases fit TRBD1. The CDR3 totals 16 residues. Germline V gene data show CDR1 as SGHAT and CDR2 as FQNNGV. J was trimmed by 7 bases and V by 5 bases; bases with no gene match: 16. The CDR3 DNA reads TGTGCCAGCAGCCCCTCGATCGGTCAGGGGGAGGTTGGCTACACCTTC. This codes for CASSPSIGQGEVGYTF.

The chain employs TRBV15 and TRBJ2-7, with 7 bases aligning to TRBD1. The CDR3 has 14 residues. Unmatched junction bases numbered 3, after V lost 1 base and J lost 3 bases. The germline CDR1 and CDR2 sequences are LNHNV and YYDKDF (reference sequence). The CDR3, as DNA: TGTGCCACCAGCAGAGGAGGGGGCGGCTACGAGCAGTACTTC. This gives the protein CATSRGGGGYEQYF.

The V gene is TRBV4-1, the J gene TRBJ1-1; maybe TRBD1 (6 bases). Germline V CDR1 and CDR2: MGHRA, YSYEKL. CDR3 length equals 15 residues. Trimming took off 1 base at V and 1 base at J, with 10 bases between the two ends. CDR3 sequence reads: CASSQGQARNTEAFF. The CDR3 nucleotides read TGCGCCAGCAGCCAAGGACAGGCGAGGAACACTGAAGCTTTCTTT.

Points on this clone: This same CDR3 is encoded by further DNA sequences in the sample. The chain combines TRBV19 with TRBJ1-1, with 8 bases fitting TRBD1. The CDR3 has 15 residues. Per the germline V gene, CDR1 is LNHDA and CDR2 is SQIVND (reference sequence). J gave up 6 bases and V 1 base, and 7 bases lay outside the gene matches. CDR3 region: CASSIGDRGLSEAFF. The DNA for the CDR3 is TGTGCCAGTAGTATAGGCGACAGGGGTTTGTCTGAAGCTTTCTTT.

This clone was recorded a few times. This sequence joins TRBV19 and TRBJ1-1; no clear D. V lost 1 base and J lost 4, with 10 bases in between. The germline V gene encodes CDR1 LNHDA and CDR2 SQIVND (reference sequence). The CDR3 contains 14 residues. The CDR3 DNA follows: TGTGCCAGTAGTATAGGCGGCGTTAGCACTGAAGCTTTCTTT. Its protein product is CASSIGGVSTEAFF.

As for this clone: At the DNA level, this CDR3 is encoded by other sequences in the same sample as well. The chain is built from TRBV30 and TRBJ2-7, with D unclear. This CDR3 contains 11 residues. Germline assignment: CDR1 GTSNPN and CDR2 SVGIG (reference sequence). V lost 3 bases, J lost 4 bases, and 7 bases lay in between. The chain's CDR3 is CAWREVYEQYF. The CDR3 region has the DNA TGTGCCTGGAGAGAGGTGTACGAGCAGTACTTC.

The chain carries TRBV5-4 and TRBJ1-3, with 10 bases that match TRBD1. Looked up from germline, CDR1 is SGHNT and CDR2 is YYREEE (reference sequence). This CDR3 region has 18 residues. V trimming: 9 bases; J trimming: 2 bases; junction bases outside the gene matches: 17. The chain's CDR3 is CATSFRDRGAGAGNTIYF. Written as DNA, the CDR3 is TGTGCCACCAGTTTCCGGGACAGGGGTGCCGGGGCTGGAAACACCATATATTTT.

CDR3 DNA: TGTGCCAGCCACGGACAGGGCAACATTCAGTACTTC. Its translation: CASHGQGNIQYF. V is TRBV5-6 and J is TRBJ2-4; TRBD1 matches at 8 bases. V shed 7 bases, J shed 7 bases, and the junction held 4 bases outside the gene matches. Germline V gene data show CDR1 as SGHDT and CDR2 as YYEEEE. The CDR3 extends over 12 amino acids.

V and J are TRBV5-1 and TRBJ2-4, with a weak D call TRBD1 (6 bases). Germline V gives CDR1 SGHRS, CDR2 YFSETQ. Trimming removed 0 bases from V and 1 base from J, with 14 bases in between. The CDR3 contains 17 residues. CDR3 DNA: TGCGCCAGCAGCTTGGTCTACTCCGGACAGGCCAAAAACATTCAGTACTTC. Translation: CASSLVYSGQAKNIQYF.